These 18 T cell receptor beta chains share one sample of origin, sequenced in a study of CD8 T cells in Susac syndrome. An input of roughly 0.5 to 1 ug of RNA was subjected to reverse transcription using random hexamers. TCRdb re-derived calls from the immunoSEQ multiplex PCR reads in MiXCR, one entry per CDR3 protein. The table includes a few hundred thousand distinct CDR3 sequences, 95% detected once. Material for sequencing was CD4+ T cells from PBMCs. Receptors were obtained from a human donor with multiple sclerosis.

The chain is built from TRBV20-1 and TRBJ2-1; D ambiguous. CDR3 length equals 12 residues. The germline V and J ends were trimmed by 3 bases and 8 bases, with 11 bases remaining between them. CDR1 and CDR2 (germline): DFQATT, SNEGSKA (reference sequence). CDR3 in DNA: TGCAGTGCTAGGTTAGGGTACGATGAGCAGTTCTTC. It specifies CSARLGYDEQFF.

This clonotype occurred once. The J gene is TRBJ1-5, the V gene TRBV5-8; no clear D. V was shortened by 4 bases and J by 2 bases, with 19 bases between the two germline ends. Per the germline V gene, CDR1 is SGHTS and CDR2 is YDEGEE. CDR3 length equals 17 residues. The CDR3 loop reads CASSPLFGSGGNQPQHF. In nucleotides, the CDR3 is TGTGCCAGCAGCCCGCTTTTCGGCTCCGGCGGCAATCAGCCCCAGCATTTT.

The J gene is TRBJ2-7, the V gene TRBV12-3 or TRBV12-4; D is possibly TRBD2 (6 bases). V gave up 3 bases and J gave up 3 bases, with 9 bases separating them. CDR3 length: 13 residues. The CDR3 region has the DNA TGTGCCAGCAGTTTGCTGGGGGGCTACGAGCAGTACTTC. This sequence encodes CASSLLGGYEQYF.

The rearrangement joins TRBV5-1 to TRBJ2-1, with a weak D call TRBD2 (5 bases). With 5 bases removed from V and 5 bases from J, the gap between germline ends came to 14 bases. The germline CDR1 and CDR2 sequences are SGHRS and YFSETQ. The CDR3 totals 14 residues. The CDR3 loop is CASRSGYIDNEQFF. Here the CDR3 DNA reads TGCGCCAGCAGGTCGGGGTATATAGACAATGAGCAGTTCTTC. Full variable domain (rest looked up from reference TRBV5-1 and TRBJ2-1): KAGVTQTPRYLIKTRGQQVTLSCSPISGHRSVSWYQQTPGQGLQFLFEYFSETQRNKGNFPGRFSGRQFSNSRSEMNVSTLELGDSALYLCASRSGYIDNEQFFGPGTRLTVL.

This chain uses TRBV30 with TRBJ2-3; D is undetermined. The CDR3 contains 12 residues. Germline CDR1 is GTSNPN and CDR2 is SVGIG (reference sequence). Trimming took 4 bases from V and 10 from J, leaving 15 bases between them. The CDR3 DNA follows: TGTGCCTGGAAGAGCCAGCAGTGGTCGCAGTATTTT. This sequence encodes CAWKSQQWSQYF.

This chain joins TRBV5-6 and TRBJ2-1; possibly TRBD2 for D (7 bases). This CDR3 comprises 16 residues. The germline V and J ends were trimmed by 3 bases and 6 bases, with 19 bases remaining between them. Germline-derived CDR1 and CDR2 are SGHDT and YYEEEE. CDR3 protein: CASSSLGGGALNEQFF. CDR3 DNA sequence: TGTGCCAGCAGCTCTCTTGGTGGGGGGGCCCTCAATGAGCAGTTCTTC.

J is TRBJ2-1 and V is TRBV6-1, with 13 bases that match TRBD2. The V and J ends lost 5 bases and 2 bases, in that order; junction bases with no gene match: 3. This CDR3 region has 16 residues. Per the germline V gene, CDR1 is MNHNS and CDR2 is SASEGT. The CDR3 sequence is CASSKLAGGAYNEQFF. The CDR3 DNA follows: TGTGCCAGCAGTAAACTAGCGGGAGGGGCCTACAATGAGCAGTTCTTC.

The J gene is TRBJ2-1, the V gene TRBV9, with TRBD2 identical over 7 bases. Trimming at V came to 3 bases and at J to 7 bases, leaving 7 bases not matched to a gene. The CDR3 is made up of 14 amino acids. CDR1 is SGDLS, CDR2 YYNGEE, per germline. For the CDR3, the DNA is TGTGCCAGCAGCGGATCCGGGACTACAAATGAGCAGTTCTTC. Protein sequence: CASSGSGTTNEQFF.

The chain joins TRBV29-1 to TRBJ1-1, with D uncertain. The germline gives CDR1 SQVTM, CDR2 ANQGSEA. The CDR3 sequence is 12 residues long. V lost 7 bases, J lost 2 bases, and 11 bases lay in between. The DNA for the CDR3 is TGCAGCGGAAGAGTAATTAACACTGAAGCTTTCTTT. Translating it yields CSGRVINTEAFF.

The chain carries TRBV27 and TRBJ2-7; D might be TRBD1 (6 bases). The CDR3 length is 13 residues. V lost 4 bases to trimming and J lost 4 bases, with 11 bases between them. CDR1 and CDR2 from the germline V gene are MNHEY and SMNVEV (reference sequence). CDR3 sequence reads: CASSSRGRYEQYF. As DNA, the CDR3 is TGTGCCAGCAGTTCCAGGGGCAGATACGAGCAGTACTTC.

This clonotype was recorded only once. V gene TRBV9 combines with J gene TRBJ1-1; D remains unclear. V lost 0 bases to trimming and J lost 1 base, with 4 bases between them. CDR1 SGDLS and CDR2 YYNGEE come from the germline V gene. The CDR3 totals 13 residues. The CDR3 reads CASSVETNTEAFF. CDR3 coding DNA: TGTGCCAGCAGCGTAGAAACGAACACTGAAGCTTTCTTT.

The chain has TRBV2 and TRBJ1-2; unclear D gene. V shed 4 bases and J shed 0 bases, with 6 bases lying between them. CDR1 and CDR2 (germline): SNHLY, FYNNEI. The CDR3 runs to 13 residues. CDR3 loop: CASSAIPNYGYTF. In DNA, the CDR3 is TGTGCCAGCAGTGCAATCCCTAACTATGGCTACACCTTC.

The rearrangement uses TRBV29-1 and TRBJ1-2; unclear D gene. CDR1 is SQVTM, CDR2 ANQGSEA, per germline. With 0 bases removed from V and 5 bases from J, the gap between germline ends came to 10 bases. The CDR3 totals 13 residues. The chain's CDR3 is CSVEEAGLYGYTF. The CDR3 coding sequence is TGCAGCGTTGAAGAAGCCGGTCTATATGGCTACACCTTC.

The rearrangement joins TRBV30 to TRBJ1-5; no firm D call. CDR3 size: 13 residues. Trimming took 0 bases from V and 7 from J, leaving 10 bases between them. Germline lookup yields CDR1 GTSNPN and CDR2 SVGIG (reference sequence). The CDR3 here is CAWSVGLGQPQHF. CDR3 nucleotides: TGTGCCTGGAGTGTGGGGTTGGGACAGCCCCAGCATTTT. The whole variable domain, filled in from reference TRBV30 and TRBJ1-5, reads SQTIHQWPATLVQPVGSPLSLECTVEGTSNPNLYWYRQAAGRGLQLLFYSVGIGQISSEVPQNLSASRPQDRQFILSSKKLLLSDSGFYLCAWSVGLGQPQHFGDGTRLSIL.

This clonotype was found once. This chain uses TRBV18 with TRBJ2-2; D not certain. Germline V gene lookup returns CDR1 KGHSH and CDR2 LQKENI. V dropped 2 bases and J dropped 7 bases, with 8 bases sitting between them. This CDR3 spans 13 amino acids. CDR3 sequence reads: CASSPWPGGELFF. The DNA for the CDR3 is TGTGCCAGCTCACCATGGCCCGGCGGGGAGCTGTTTTTT. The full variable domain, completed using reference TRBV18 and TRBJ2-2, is NAGVMQNPRHLVRRRGQEARLRCSPMKGHSHVYWYRQLPEEGLKFMVYLQKENIIDESGMPKERFSAEFPKEGPSILRIQQVVRGDSAAYFCASSPWPGGELFFGEGSRLTVL.

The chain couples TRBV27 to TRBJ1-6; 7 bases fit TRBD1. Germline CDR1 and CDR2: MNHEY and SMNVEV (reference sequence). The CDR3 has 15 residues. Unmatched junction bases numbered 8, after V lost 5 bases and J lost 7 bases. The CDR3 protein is CASSLYRGRNSPLHF. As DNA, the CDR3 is TGTGCCAGCAGTCTTTACAGGGGAAGGAATTCACCCCTCCACTTT.

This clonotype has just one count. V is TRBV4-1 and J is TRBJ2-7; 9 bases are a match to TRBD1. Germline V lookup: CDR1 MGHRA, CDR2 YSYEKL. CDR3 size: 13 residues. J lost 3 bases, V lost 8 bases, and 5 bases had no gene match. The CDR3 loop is CASSGQGLYEQYF. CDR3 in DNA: TGCGCCAGCTCGGGACAGGGTCTCTACGAGCAGTACTTC.

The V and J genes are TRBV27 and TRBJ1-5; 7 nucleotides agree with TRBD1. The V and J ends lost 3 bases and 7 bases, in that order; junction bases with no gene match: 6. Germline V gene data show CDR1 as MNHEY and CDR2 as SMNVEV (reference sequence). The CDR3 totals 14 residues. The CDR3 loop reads CASSFDRDGQPQHF. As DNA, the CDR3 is TGTGCCAGCAGTTTTGACAGGGACGGACAGCCCCAGCATTTT.